The clone carrying this T cell receptor (beta chain) was picked up a small number of times. Its antigen remains unidentified. The V gene lost 5 bases and the J gene lost 4 bases, with 14 bases spanning the gap. This CDR3 has 14 amino acids. Germline loops: CDR1 SGHAT, CDR2 FQNNGV. TCRdb called the RACE reads again in MiXCR, with one record for every CDR3 protein. The table has fewer than 400,000 distinct CDR3 sequences, approximately 6.3% seen once; the top ten hold 7% to 10%. Time point in this sample: patch test 1, 2 weeks after DPC sensitization. Sample treatment: therapeutic diphenylcyclopropenone sensitization with weekly scalp DPC. These data are taken from a study of human T cells and chemical hapten exposure. The study, taken as a whole, reports: Compared to controls, expanded TCRs made significantly more large clusters of similar CDR3s.

The sequence came from a woman between 18 and 29 years old with alopecia areata. Some clones in this sample may be carry-over from other donors' samples. Sample: whole blood, taken in connection with sensitization to the hapten diphenylcyclopropenone (DPC). The chain combines TRBV11-2 with TRBJ2-5, with D unclear. The CDR3 loop is CASSPQQVGETQYF. The CDR3, as DNA: TGTGCCAGCAGCCCCCAGCAGGTGGGAGAGACCCAGTACTTC.